Given below is one T cell receptor (beta chain) in context. Authors' methods: Reference gene primers were amplified, and this amplification served to estimate nucleated cell counts. Sequencing used immunoSEQ multiplex PCR; TCRdb keeps in-frame clones, though not all of them. V and J calls and clone size follow that table, whereas D and trimming were derived from the DNA. This sample has under 350,000 clones, with just under 90% found just once. Participants were aged about 18 to 90 years, lived in roughly 25 US areas, and enrolled virtually. Cohorts were assigned according to the clinical history that participants reported. Two negative PCRs, clearance, or symptom resolution were required of recovered Cohort 3 donors. The sample is drawn from a study of blood T cell repertoires in COVID-19. Trimming removed 0 bases from V and 4 bases from J, with 14 bases in between. Germline loops: CDR1 SGDLS, CDR2 YYNGEE. The CDR3 has 16 amino acids.

The origin of this receptor is a woman in her sixties who had recovered from COVID-19. Sequencing input: PBMCs or T cells enriched from blood (not recorded which). The chain employs TRBV9 and TRBJ2-1; D perhaps matches TRBD1 (7 bases). The CDR3 DNA sequence: TGTGCCAGCAGCGTAGACGCGGGACAGCCGTACAATGAGCAGTTCTTC. Encoded protein: CASSVDAGQPYNEQFF.